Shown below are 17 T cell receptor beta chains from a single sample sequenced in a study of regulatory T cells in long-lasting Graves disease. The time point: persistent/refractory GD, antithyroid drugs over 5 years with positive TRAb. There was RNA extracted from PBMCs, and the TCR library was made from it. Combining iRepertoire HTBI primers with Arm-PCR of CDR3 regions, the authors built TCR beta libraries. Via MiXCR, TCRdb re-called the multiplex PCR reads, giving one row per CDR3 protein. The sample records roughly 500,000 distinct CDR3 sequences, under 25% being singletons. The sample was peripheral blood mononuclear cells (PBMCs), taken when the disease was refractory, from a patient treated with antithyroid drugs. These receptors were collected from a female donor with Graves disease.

The CDR3 coding sequence is TGTGCCTGGAGAAGCGGGACAGGGCCCAACTATGGCTACACCTTC. Protein product: CAWRSGTGPNYGYTF. The chain uses TRBV30 and TRBJ1-2; 9 nucleotides line up with TRBD1. The junction had 7 bases not matched to a gene; V was cut back by 3 bases and J by 2 bases. Germline V gives CDR1 GTSNPN, CDR2 SVGIG (reference sequence). The CDR3 is made up of 15 amino acids.

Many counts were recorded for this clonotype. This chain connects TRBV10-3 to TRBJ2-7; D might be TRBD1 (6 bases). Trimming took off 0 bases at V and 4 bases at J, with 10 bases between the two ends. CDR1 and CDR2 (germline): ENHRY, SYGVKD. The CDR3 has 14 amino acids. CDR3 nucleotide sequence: TGTGCCATCAGTGAGTCGAGGGGGTCGTACGAGCAGTACTTC. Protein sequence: CAISESRGSYEQYF.

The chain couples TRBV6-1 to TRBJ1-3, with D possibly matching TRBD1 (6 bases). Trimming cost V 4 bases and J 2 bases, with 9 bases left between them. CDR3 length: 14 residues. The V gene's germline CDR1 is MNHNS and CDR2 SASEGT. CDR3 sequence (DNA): TGTGCCAGCAGTGCGTCAGGGGCTGGAAACACCATATATTTT. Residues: CASSASGAGNTIYF.

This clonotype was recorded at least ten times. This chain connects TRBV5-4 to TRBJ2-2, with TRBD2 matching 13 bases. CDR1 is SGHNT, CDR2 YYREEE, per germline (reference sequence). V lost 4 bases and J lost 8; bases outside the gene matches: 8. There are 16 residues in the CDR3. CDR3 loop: CASSPRTSGSFGELFF. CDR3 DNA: TGTGCCAGCAGCCCCAGGACTAGCGGGAGTTTTGGGGAGCTGTTTTTT. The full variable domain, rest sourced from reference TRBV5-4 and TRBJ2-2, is ETGVTQSPTHLIKTRGQQVTLRCSSQSGHNTVSWYQQALGQGPQFIFQYYREEENGRGNFPPRFSGLQFPNYSSELNVNALELDDSALYLCASSPRTSGSFGELFFGEGSRLTVL.

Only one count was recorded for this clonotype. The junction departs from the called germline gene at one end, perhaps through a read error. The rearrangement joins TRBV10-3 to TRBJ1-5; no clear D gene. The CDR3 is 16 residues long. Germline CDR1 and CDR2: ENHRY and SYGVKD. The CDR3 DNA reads TGTGCCATCGGTGAGTCGAGAGGGATCAGCAATCAGCCCCAGCATTTT. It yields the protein CAIGESRGISNQPQHF.

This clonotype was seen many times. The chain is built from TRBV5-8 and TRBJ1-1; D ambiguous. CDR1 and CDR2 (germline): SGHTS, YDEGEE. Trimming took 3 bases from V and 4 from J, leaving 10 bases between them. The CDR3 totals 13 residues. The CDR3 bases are TGTGCCAGCAGCTCGAAAAGGGTCACTGAAGCTTTCTTT. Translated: CASSSKRVTEAFF. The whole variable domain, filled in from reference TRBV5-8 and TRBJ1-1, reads EAGVTQSPTHLIKTRGQQATLRCSPISGHTSVYWYQQALGLGLQFLLWYDEGEERNRGNFPPRFSGRQFPNYSSELNVNALELEDSALYLCASSSKRVTEAFFGQGTRLTVV.

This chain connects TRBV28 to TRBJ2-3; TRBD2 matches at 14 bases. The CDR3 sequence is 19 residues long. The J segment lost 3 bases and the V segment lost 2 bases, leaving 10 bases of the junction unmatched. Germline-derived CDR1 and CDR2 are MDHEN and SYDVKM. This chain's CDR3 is CASSLRGPGLAGVTDTQYF. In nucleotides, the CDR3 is TGTGCCAGCAGTTTACGGGGGCCGGGACTAGCGGGAGTGACAGATACGCAGTATTTT.

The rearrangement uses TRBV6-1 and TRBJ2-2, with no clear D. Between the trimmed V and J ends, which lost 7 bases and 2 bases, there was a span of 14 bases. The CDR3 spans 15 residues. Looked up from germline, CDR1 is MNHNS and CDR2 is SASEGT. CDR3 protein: CASTSVLGNTGELFF. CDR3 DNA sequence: TGTGCCAGCACCTCAGTGTTGGGTAACACCGGGGAGCTGTTTTTT.

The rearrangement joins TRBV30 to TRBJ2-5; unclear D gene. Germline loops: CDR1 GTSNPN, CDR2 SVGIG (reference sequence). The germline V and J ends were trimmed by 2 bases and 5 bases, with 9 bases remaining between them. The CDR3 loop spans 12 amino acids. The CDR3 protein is CAWSILGETQYF. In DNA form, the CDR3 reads TGTGCCTGGAGTATCTTGGGGGAGACCCAGTACTTC.

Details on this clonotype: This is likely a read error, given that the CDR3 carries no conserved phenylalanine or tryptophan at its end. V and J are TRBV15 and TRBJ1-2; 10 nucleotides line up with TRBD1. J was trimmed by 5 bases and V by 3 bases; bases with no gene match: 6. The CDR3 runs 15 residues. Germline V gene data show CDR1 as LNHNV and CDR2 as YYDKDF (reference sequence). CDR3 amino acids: CATSRTRDRGYGYTL. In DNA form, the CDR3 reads TGTGCCACCAGCAGGACGAGGGACAGGGGATATGGCTACACCCTC.

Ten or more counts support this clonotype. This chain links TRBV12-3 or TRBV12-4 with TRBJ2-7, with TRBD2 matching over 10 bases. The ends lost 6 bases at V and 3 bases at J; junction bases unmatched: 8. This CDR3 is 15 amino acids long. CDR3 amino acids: CASSRRTSGNYEQYF. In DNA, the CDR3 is TGTGCCAGCAGCCGCCGGACTAGCGGAAACTACGAGCAGTACTTC.

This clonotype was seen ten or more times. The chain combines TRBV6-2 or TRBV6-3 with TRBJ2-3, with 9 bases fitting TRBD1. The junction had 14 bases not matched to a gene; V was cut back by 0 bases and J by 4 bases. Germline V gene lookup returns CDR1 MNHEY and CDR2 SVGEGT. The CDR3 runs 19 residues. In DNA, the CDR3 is TGTGCCAGCAGTTACTCCGGCTTGGGACAGGGAATTCCCCCAGATACGCAGTATTTT. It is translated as CASSYSGLGQGIPPDTQYF.

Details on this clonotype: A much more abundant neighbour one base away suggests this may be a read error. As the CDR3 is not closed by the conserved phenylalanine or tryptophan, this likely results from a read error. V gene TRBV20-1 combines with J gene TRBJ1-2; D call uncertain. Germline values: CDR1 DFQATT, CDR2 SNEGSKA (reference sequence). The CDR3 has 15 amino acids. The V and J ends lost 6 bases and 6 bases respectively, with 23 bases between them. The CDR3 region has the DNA TGCAGTGCCCCCCCCGGTATTCGGGTTCTGGATGGCTACACCTCC. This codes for CSAPPGIRVLDGYTS.

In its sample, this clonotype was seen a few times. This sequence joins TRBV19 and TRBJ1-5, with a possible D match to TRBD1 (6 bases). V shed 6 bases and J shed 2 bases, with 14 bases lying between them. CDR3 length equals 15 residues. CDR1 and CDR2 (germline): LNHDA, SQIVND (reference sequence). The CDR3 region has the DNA TGTGCCAGTAGATATACAGGGTACGGCAATCAGCCCCAGCATTTT. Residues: CASRYTGYGNQPQHF.

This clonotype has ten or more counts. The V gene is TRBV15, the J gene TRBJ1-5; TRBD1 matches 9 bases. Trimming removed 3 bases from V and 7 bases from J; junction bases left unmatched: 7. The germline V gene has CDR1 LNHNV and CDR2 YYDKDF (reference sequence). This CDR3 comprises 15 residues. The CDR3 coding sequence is TGTGCCACCAGCAGGGACAGGGGAAAATACCAGCCCCAGCATTTT. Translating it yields CATSRDRGKYQPQHF.

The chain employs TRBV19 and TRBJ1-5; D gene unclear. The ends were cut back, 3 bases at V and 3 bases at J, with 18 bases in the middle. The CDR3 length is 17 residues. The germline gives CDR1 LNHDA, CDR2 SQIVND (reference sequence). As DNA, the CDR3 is TGTGCCAGTAGTATCCATAACGGACCCGATCTCAATCAGCCCCAGCATTTT. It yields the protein CASSIHNGPDLNQPQHF.

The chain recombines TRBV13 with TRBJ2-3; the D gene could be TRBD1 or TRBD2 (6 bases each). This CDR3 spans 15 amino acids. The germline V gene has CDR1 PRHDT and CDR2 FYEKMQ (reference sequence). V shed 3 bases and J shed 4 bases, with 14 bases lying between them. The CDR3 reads CASSFPGEVSDTQYF. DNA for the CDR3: TGTGCCAGCAGCTTTCCAGGGGAGGTCTCAGATACGCAGTATTTT.